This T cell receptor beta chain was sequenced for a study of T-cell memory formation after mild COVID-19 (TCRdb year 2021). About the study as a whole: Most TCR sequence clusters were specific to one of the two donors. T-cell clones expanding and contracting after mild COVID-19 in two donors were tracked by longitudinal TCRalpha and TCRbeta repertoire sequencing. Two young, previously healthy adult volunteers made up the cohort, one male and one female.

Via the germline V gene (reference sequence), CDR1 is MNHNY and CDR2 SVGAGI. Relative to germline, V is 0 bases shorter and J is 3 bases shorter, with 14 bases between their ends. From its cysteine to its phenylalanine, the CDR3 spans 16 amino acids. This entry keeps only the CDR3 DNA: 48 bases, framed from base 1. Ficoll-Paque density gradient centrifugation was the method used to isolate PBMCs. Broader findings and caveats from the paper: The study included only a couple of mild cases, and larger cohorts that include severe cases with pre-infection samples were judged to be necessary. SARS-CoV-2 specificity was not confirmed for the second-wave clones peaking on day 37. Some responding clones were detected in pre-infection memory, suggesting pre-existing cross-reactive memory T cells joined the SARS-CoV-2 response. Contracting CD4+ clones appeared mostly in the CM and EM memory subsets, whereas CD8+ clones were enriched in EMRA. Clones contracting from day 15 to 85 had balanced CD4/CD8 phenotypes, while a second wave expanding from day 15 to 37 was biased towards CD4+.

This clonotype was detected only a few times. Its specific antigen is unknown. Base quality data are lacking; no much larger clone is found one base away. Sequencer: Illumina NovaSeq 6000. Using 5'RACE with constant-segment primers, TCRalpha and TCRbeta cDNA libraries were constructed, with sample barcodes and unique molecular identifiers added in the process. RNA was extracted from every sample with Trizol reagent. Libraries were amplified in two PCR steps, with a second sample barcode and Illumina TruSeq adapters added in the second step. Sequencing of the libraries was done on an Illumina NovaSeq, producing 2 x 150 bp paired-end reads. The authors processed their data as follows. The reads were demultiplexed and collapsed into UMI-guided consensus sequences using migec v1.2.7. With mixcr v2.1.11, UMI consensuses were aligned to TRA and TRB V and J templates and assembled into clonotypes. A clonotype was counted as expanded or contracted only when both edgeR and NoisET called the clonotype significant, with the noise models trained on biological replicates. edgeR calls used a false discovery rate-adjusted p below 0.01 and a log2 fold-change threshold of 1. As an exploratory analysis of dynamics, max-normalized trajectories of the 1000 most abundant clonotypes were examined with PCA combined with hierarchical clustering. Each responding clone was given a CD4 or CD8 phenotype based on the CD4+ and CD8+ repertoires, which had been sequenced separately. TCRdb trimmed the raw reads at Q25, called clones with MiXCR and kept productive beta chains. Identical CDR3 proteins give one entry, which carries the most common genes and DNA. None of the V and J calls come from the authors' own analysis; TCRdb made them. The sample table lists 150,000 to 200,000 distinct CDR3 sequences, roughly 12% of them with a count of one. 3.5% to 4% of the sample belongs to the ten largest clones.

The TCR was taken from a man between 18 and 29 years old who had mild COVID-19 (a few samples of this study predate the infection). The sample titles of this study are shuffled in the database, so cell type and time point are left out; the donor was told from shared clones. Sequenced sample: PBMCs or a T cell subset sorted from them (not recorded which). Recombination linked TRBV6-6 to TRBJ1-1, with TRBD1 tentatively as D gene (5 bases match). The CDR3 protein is CASSYSSSGGDTEAFF. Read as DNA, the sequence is TGTGCCAGCAGTTACTCGAGTAGCGGGGGTGACACTGAAGCTTTCTTT.